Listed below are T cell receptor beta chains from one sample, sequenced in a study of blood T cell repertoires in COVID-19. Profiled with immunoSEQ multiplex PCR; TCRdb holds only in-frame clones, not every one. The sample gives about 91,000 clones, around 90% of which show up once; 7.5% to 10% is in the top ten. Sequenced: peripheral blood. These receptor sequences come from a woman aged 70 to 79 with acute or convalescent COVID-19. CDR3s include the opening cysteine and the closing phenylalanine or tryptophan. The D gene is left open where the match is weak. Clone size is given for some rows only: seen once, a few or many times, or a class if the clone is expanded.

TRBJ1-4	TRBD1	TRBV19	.	TGTGCCAGTAGTTCCAAGGACAGGGTAGATGAAAAACTGTTTTTT	CASSSKDRVDEKLFF
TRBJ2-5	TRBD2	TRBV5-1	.	TGCGCCAGCAGCCCCGGGACTAGCTCTGTGACCCAGTACTTC	CASSPGTSSVTQYF
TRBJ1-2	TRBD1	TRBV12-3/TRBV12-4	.	TGTGCCAGCAGTAAGACAGGGAACTATGGCTACACCTTC	CASSKTGNYGYTF
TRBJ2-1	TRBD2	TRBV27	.	TGTGCCAGCAGCCCGGGCGGGGGATGGCAGTTCTTC	CASSPGGGWQFF
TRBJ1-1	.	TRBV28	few	TGTGCCAGCAGTTCCAATGGACAGATGAACACTGAAGCTTTCTTT	CASSSNGQMNTEAFF
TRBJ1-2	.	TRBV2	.	TGTGCCAGCAGACAGGGATCTCGTGGCTACACCTTC	CASRQGSRGYTF
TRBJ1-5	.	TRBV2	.	TGTGCCAGCAGTGACGAGGGTATTGGCAATCAGCCCCAGCATTTT	CASSDEGIGNQPQHF
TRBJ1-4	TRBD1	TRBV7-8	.	TGTGCCAGCAGCCCCGGTGGGACAGGGGGGAATGAAAAACTGTTTTTT	CASSPGGTGGNEKLFF
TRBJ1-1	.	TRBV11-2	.	TGTGCCAGCAGCCCATGGACAGAGAACACTGAAGCTTTCTTT	CASSPWTENTEAFF
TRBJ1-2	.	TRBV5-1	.	TGCGCCAGCAGCTTGGGGGCAGGAACCACGTCCGGCTACACCTTC	CASSLGAGTTSGYTF
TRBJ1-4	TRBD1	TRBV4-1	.	TGCGCCAGCAGCCAAGGAAATCAGGGGGCAACTAATGAAAAACTGTTTTTT	CASSQGNQGATNEKLFF
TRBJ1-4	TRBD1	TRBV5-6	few	TGTGCCAGCAGCGACGGGGACAGGGGATGGGAAAAACTGTTTTTT	CASSDGDRGWEKLFF
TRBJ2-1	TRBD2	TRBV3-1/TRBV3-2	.	TGTGCCAGCAGCCGTAGACTAGCGGGGCATCAGCTCTCCTACAATGAGCAGTTCTTC	CASSRRLAGHQLSYNEQFF
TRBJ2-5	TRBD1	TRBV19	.	TGTGCCAGTAGTATTTTAGGGGACAGGGGCAGCGAAGAGACCCAGTACTTC	CASSILGDRGSEETQYF
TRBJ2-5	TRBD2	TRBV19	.	TGTGCCAGTAGTCGTGGGACTAGCGGGAATTTGGCCCAGTACTTC	CASSRGTSGNLAQYF
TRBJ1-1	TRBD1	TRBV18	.	TGTGCCAGCTCACCTGGCGGTGACAGGGGGAACACTGAAGCTTTCTTT	CASSPGGDRGNTEAFF